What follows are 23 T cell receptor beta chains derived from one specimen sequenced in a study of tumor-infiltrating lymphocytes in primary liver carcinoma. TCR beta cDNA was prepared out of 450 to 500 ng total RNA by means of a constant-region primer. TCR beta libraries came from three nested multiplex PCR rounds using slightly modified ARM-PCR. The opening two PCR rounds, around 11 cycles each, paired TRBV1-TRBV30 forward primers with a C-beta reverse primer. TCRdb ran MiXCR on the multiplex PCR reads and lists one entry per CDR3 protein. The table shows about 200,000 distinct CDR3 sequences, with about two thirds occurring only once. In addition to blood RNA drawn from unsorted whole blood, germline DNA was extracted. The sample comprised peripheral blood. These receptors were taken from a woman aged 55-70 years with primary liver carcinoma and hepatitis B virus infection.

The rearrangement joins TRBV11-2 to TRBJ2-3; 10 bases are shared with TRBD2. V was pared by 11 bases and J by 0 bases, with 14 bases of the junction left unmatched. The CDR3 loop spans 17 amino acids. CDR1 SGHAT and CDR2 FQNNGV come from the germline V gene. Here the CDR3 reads CACSLAGLATSTDTQYF. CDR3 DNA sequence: TGTGCCTGTAGCTTAGCGGGACTAGCGACTAGCACAGATACGCAGTATTTT. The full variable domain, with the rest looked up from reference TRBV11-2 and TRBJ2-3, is EAGVAQSPRYKIIEKRQSVAFWCNPISGHATLYWYQQILGQGPKLLIQFQNNGVVDDSQLPKDRFSAERLKGVDSTLKIQPAKLEDSAVYLCACSLAGLATSTDTQYFGPGTRLTVL.

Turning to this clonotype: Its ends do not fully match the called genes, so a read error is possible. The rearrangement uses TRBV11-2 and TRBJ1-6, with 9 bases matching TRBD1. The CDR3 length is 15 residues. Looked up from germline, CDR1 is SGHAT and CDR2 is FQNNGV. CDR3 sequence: CASSLDWTGESLLHF. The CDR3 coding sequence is TGTGCCAGCAGTTTAGATTGGACAGGGGAGTCACTCCTCCACTTT.

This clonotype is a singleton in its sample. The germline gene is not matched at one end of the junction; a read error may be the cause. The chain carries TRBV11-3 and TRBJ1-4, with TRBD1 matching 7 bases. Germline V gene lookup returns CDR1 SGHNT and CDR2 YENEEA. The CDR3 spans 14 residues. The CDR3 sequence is CASSVRGADEKLLF. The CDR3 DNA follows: TGTGCCAGCAGCGTCAGGGGGGCTGATGAAAAACTGTTATTT. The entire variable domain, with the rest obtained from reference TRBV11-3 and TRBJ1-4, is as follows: EAGVVQSPRYKIIEKKQPVAFWCNPISGHNTLYWYLQNLGQGPELLIRYENEEAVDDSQLPKDRFSAERLKGVDSTLKIQPAELGDSAVYLCASSVRGADEKLLFGSGTQLSVL.

CDR3 residues: CARGTTPSTDTQYF. The CDR3 DNA reads as TGTGCCAGAGGCACGACACCTAGCACAGATACGCAGTATTTT. V gene TRBV11-2 combines with J gene TRBJ2-3; D uncertain. Per the germline V gene, CDR1 is SGHAT and CDR2 is FQNNGV. CDR3 size: 14 residues. V was clipped by 9 bases and J by 0 bases, with 13 bases between them.

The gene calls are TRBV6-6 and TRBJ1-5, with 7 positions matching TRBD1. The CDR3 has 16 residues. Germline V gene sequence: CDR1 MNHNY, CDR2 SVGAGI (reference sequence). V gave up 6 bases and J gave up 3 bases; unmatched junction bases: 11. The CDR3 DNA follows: TGTGCCAGCAGAATGGCTCAGGGGGGGGTCAATCAGCCCCAGCATTTT. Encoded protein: CASRMAQGGVNQPQHF.

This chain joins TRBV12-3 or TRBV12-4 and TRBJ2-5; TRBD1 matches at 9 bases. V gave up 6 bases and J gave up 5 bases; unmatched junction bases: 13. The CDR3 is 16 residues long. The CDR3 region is CASSPLGDREVETQYF. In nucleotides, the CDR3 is TGTGCCAGCAGCCCTCTGGGGGACAGGGAAGTGGAGACCCAGTACTTC.

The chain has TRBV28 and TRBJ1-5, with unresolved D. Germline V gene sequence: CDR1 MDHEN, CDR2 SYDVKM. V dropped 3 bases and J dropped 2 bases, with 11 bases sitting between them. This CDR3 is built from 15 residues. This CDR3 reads CASSFLGIGNQPQHF. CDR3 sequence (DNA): TGTGCCAGCAGTTTTTTAGGGATAGGCAATCAGCCCCAGCATTTT.

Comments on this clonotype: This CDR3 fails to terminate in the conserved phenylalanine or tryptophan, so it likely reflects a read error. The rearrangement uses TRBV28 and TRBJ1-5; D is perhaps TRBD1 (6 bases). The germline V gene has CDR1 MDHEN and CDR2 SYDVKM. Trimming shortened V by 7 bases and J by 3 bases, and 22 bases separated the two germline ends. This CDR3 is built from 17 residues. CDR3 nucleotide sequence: TGTGCCAGCATCTCGAGGAAGGGGGGCATAAACAATCAGCCCCAGCATGTT. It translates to CASISRKGGINNQPQHV.

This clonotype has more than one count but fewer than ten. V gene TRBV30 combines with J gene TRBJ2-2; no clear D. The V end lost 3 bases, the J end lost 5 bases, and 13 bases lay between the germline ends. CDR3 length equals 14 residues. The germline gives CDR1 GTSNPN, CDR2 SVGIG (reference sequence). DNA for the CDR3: TGTGCCTGGAGGGCCTACCGGAGAACCGGGGAGCTGTTTTTT. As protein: CAWRAYRRTGELFF. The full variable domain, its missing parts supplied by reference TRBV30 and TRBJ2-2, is SQTIHQWPATLVQPVGSPLSLECTVEGTSNPNLYWYRQAAGRGLQLLFYSVGIGQISSEVPQNLSASRPQDRQFILSSKKLLLSDSGFYLCAWRAYRRTGELFFGEGSRLTVL.

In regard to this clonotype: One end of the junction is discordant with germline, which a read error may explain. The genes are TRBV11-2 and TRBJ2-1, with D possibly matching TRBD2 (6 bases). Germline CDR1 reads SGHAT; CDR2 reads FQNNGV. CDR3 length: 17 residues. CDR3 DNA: TGTACCAGCAGCAGGAGGCTAGCAGGAGGGCCGGGGGATGAGCAGTTCTTC. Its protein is CTSSRRLAGGPGDEQFF.

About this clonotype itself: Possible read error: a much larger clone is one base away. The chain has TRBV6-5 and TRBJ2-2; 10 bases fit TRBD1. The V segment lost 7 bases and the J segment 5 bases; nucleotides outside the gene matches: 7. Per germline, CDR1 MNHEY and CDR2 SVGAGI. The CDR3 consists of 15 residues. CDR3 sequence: CASITDRGETGELFF. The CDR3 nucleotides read TGTGCCAGCATAACGGACAGGGGGGAAACCGGGGAGCTGTTTTTT.

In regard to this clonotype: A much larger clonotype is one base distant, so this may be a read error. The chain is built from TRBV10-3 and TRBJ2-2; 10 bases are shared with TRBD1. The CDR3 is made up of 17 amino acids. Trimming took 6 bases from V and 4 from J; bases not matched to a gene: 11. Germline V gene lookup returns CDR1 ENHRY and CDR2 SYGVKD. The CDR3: CAIRARGTGECTGELFF. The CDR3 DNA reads TGTGCCATCAGAGCTCGAGGGACAGGGGAATGCACCGGGGAGCTGTTTTTT.

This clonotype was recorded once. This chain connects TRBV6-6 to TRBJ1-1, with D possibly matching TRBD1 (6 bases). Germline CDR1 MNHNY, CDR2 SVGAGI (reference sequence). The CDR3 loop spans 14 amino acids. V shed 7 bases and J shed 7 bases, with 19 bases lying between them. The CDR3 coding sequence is TGTGCCAGCAATATACGGACAGTGGACGATGAAGCTTTCTTT. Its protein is CASNIRTVDDEAFF.

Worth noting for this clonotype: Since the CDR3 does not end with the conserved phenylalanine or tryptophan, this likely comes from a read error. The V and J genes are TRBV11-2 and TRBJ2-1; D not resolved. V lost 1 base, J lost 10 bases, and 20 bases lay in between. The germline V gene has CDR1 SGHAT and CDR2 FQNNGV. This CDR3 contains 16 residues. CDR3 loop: CASSLGWHLLGDEQFS. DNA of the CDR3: TGTGCCAGCAGCTTAGGTTGGCACCTGCTGGGCGACGAGCAGTTCTCC.

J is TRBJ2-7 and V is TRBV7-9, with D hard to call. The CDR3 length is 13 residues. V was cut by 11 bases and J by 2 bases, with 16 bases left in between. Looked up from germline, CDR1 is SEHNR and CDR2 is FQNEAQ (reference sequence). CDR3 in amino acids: CAGKSDGTYEQYF. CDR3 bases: TGTGCCGGCAAGTCGGACGGCACCTACGAGCAGTACTTC.

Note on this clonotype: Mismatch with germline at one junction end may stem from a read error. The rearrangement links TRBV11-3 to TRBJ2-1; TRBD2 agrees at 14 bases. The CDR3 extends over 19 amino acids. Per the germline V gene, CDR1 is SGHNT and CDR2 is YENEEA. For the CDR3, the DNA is TGTGCCAGCGACTTAGAGGGGACTAGCGGGAGTCCAATCTACAATGAGCAGTTCTTT. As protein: CASDLEGTSGSPIYNEQFF.

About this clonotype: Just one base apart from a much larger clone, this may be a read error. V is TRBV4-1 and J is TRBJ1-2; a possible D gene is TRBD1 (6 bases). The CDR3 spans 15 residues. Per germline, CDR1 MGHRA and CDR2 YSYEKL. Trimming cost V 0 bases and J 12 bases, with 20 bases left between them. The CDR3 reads CASSQDNGASGGHTF. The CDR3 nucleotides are TGCGCCAGCAGCCAAGATAATGGGGCGAGCGGGGGCCACACCTTC.

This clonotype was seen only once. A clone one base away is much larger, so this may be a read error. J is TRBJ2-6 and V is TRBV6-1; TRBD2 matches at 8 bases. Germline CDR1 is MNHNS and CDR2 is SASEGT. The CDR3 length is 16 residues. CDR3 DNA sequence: TGTGCCAGCAGCCCCCGGGAGGGGACTGGGGCCAACTTCCTGACTTTC. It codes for CASSPREGTGANFLTF.

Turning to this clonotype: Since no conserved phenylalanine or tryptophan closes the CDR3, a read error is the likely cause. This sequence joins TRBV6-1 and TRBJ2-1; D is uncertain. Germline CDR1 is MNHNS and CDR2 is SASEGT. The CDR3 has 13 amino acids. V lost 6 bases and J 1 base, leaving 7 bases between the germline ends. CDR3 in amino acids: CASRESSYNEQFL. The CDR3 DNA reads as TGTGCCAGCAGGGAGAGTTCCTACAATGAGCAGTTCTTA.

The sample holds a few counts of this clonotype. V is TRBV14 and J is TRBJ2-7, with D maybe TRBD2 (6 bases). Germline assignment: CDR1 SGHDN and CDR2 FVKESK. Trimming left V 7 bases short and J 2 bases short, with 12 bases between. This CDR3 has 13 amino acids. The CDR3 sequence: CASNRGGTYEQYF. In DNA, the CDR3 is TGTGCCAGCAACCGGGGCGGGACCTACGAGCAGTACTTC.

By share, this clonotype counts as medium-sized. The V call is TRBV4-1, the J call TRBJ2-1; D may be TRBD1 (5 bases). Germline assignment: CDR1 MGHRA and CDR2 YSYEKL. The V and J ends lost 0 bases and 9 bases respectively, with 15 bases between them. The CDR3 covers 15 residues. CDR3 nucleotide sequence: TGCGCCAGCAGCCAAGATTCGGCAGGGTACCTTGAGCAGTTCTTC. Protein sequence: CASSQDSAGYLEQFF.

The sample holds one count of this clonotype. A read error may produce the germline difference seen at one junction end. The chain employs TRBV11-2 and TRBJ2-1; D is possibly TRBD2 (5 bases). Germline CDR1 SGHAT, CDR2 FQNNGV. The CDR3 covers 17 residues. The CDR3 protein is CTSSIVPSWSGYNEQFF. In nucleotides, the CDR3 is TGTACCAGCAGCATAGTCCCTAGCTGGAGCGGCTACAATGAGCAGTTCTTC.

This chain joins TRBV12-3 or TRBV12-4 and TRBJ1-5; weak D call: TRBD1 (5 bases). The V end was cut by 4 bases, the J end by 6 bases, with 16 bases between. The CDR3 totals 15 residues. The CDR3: CASSSWQGGSQPQHF. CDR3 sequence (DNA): TGTGCCAGCAGTTCCTGGCAGGGCGGGAGTCAGCCCCAGCATTTT.